Listed below are T cell receptor beta chains from one sample, sequenced in a study of cytomegalovirus exposure and HLA in healthy donors. Data came from immunoSEQ multiplex PCR; TCRdb stores just in-frame clones and leaves some out. The sample shows around 100,000 clones, around 74% of them seen only once. What was sequenced was PBMCs. All receptors derive from a young man in good health and CMV-seropositive. The CDR3 runs from the conserved cysteine through the conserved F or W. The order of the fields is J gene, clone size, V gene, D gene, CDR3 protein, CDR3 DNA. D genes are given only for firm matches. A clone size is listed for some rows: how often the clone was seen (once, few, many), or a class if it is expanded.

j_gene: TRBJ1-6; abundance: -; v_gene: TRBV19; d_gene: TRBD1; CDR3aa: CASSISGRGNSPLHF; CDR3nt: TGTGCCAGTAGTATATCCGGCAGGGGGAATTCACCCCTCCACTTT
j_gene: TRBJ1-5; abundance: -; v_gene: TRBV6-1; d_gene: -; CDR3aa: CASNPGGATNQPQHF; CDR3nt: TGTGCCAGCAACCCCGGGGGGGCTACCAATCAGCCCCAGCATTTT
j_gene: TRBJ1-4; abundance: -; v_gene: TRBV9; d_gene: -; CDR3aa: CASSVDSDNEKLFF; CDR3nt: TGTGCCAGCAGCGTGGACAGCGATAATGAAAAACTGTTTTTT
j_gene: TRBJ2-1; abundance: -; v_gene: TRBV4-1; d_gene: TRBD2; CDR3aa: CASSQEPAGGAYNEQFF; CDR3nt: TGCGCCAGCAGCCAAGAACCGGCCGGGGGGGCCTACAATGAGCAGTTCTTC
j_gene: TRBJ2-7; abundance: -; v_gene: TRBV5-1; d_gene: TRBD1; CDR3aa: CASSLEGTGGSYEQYF; CDR3nt: TGCGCCAGCAGCTTGGAGGGGACAGGGGGCTCCTACGAGCAGTACTTC
j_gene: TRBJ1-3; abundance: -; v_gene: TRBV19; d_gene: -; CDR3aa: CASSSEKSSGNTIYF; CDR3nt: TGTGCCAGTAGTAGCGAGAAGAGCTCTGGAAACACCATATATTTT
j_gene: TRBJ1-1; abundance: -; v_gene: TRBV6-5; d_gene: TRBD1; CDR3aa: CATMDRGRRTEAFF; CDR3nt: TGTGCCACCATGGACAGGGGGCGGAGGACTGAAGCTTTCTTT
j_gene: TRBJ1-5; abundance: once; v_gene: TRBV15; d_gene: TRBD1; CDR3aa: CATSSYTGGDNQPQHF; CDR3nt: TGTGCCACCAGCAGCTACACAGGGGGAGATAATCAGCCCCAGCATTTT
j_gene: TRBJ1-5; abundance: -; v_gene: TRBV10-3; d_gene: -; CDR3aa: CASKIGAGNNQPQHF; CDR3nt: TGTGCCAGTAAGATTGGGGCAGGGAACAATCAGCCCCAGCATTTT
j_gene: TRBJ1-4; abundance: -; v_gene: TRBV7-5; d_gene: -; CDR3aa: CVRSSTDFRSNEKLFF; CDR3nt: TGTGTCAGAAGTTCGACTGACTTCCGCTCTAATGAAAAACTGTTTTTT
j_gene: TRBJ2-6; abundance: few; v_gene: TRBV7-9; d_gene: TRBD1; CDR3aa: CASSPGQGRSGANVLTF; CDR3nt: TGTGCCAGCAGCCCGGGACAGGGTAGATCTGGGGCCAACGTCCTGACTTTC
j_gene: TRBJ1-5; abundance: few; v_gene: TRBV7-9; d_gene: -; CDR3aa: CASSLEGAGSYSNQPQHF; CDR3nt: TGTGCCAGCAGCTTAGAAGGGGCAGGATCTTATAGCAATCAGCCCCAGCATTTT
j_gene: TRBJ2-7; abundance: few; v_gene: TRBV2; d_gene: TRBD1; CDR3aa: CASSEGQGAGSYEQYF; CDR3nt: TGTGCCAGCAGTGAGGGACAGGGAGCGGGCTCCTACGAGCAGTACTTC
j_gene: TRBJ1-2; abundance: -; v_gene: TRBV5-1; d_gene: TRBD1; CDR3aa: CASSPKTLRTGAHYGYTF; CDR3nt: TGCGCCAGCAGCCCCAAAACCCTGAGGACAGGGGCTCACTATGGCTACACCTTC
j_gene: TRBJ2-3; abundance: -; v_gene: TRBV7-2; d_gene: TRBD2; CDR3aa: CASSRQRGKDSGTDTQYF; CDR3nt: TGTGCCAGCAGTCGCCAGCGGGGCAAGGACTCTGGCACAGATACGCAGTATTTT
j_gene: TRBJ2-5; abundance: -; v_gene: TRBV6-5; d_gene: -; CDR3aa: CASSVVEASETQYF; CDR3nt: TGTGCCAGCAGTGTTGTTGAGGCCTCAGAGACCCAGTACTTC
j_gene: TRBJ2-1; abundance: -; v_gene: TRBV4-2; d_gene: TRBD2; CDR3aa: CASSLLAGGDNEQFF; CDR3nt: TGTGCCAGCAGCCTACTAGCGGGGGGGGATAATGAGCAGTTCTTC
j_gene: TRBJ2-5; abundance: -; v_gene: TRBV19; d_gene: -; CDR3aa: CASSISQGRTQYF; CDR3nt: TGTGCCAGTAGTATATCACAGGGCAGGACCCAGTACTTC
j_gene: TRBJ2-1; abundance: -; v_gene: TRBV29-1; d_gene: TRBD1; CDR3aa: CSGSARTGSNNEQFF; CDR3nt: TGCAGCGGGTCTGCCAGGACAGGGTCGAACAATGAGCAGTTCTTC
j_gene: TRBJ2-7; abundance: -; v_gene: TRBV27; d_gene: -; CDR3aa: CASSLASPYEQYF; CDR3nt: TGTGCCAGCAGTTTAGCCAGTCCCTACGAGCAGTACTTC
j_gene: TRBJ2-3; abundance: -; v_gene: TRBV7-9; d_gene: TRBD2; CDR3aa: CASSFIAGGTTDTQYF; CDR3nt: TGTGCCAGCAGCTTCATAGCGGGGGGGACCACAGATACGCAGTATTTT
j_gene: TRBJ2-7; abundance: -; v_gene: TRBV5-1; d_gene: TRBD1; CDR3aa: CASSPRQGASSYEQYF; CDR3nt: TGCGCCAGCAGCCCTAGACAGGGTGCGTCGAGCTACGAGCAGTACTTC
j_gene: TRBJ2-2; abundance: -; v_gene: TRBV5-8; d_gene: -; CDR3aa: CASSLETKPTGELFF; CDR3nt: TGTGCCAGCAGCTTGGAGACTAAGCCCACCGGGGAGCTGTTTTTT
j_gene: TRBJ1-2; abundance: -; v_gene: TRBV6-6; d_gene: -; CDR3aa: CASSATDRHGYTF; CDR3nt: TGTGCCAGCAGCGCGACGGACAGACACGGCTACACCTTC
j_gene: TRBJ1-4; abundance: few; v_gene: TRBV9; d_gene: -; CDR3aa: CASSVGGSQLEKLFF; CDR3nt: TGTGCCAGCAGCGTAGGCGGTTCCCAACTTGAAAAACTGTTTTTT
j_gene: TRBJ2-5; abundance: -; v_gene: TRBV30; d_gene: TRBD2; CDR3aa: CAWSSGGETQYF; CDR3nt: TGTGCCTGGAGTAGCGGGGGAGAGACCCAGTACTTC
j_gene: TRBJ1-2; abundance: once; v_gene: TRBV7-2; d_gene: -; CDR3aa: CASSLTGLDYGYTF; CDR3nt: TGTGCCAGCAGCTTAACAGGGCTCGACTATGGCTACACCTTC
j_gene: TRBJ2-7; abundance: -; v_gene: TRBV5-1; d_gene: TRBD1; CDR3aa: CASSLDRDRGYF; CDR3nt: TGCGCCAGCAGCTTGGACCGGGACAGAGGATACTTC
j_gene: TRBJ2-1; abundance: -; v_gene: TRBV4-2; d_gene: -; CDR3aa: CASSQWGGPYNEQFF; CDR3nt: TGTGCCAGCAGCCAATGGGGGGGCCCCTACAATGAGCAGTTCTTC
j_gene: TRBJ1-2; abundance: -; v_gene: TRBV7-2; d_gene: -; CDR3aa: CASSPRRLDYGYTF; CDR3nt: TGTGCCAGCAGCCCCCGCAGGTTGGACTATGGCTACACCTTC
j_gene: TRBJ2-5; abundance: -; v_gene: TRBV9; d_gene: TRBD1; CDR3aa: CASSVAGTGAQETQYF; CDR3nt: TGTGCCAGCAGCGTAGCCGGGACAGGAGCTCAAGAGACCCAGTACTTC
j_gene: TRBJ1-1; abundance: -; v_gene: TRBV28; d_gene: -; CDR3aa: CASILAGNTEAFF; CDR3nt: TGTGCCAGCATCCTAGCGGGGAACACTGAAGCTTTCTTT
j_gene: TRBJ1-2; abundance: -; v_gene: TRBV5-1; d_gene: -; CDR3aa: CASSPGSYYGYPF; CDR3nt: TGCGCCAGCAGTCCCGGGTCTTACTATGGCTACCCCTTC
j_gene: TRBJ2-7; abundance: once; v_gene: TRBV5-4; d_gene: TRBD2; CDR3aa: CASSSRGGYEQYF; CDR3nt: TGTGCCAGCAGCTCGCGGGGGGGCTACGAGCAGTACTTC
j_gene: TRBJ2-5; abundance: few; v_gene: TRBV19; d_gene: -; CDR3aa: CASTPSGGDQETQYF; CDR3nt: TGTGCCAGTACCCCCTCCGGGGGAGATCAAGAGACCCAGTACTTC
j_gene: TRBJ2-7; abundance: -; v_gene: TRBV11-2; d_gene: TRBD1; CDR3aa: CASSRLGDRGDEQYF; CDR3nt: TGTGCCAGCAGCCGCCTAGGGGACAGGGGTGACGAGCAGTACTTC
j_gene: TRBJ2-3; abundance: -; v_gene: TRBV7-2; d_gene: TRBD1; CDR3aa: CASGTGSTDTQYF; CDR3nt: TGTGCCAGCGGGACAGGGAGCACAGATACGCAGTATTTT
j_gene: TRBJ2-5; abundance: -; v_gene: TRBV28; d_gene: -; CDR3aa: CASGITRGGKETQYF; CDR3nt: TGTGCCAGTGGAATCACCCGCGGAGGGAAAGAGACCCAGTACTTC
j_gene: TRBJ2-3; abundance: few; v_gene: TRBV2; d_gene: TRBD2; CDR3aa: CASSGSSGGILTDTQYF; CDR3nt: TGTGCCAGCAGTGGTTCAAGCGGGGGGATATTGACTGATACGCAGTATTTT
j_gene: TRBJ2-7; abundance: -; v_gene: TRBV4-1; d_gene: TRBD2; CDR3aa: CASGILAEPYEQYF; CDR3nt: TGCGCCAGCGGAATACTAGCGGAGCCCTACGAGCAGTACTTC
j_gene: TRBJ1-2; abundance: -; v_gene: TRBV7-9; d_gene: TRBD1; CDR3aa: CASSSNSLFNRGRNYGYTF; CDR3nt: TGTGCCAGCAGCTCCAACAGCCTCTTCAACAGGGGGCGTAACTATGGCTACACCTTC
j_gene: TRBJ2-7; abundance: -; v_gene: TRBV9; d_gene: -; CDR3aa: CASSVAGTSTYEQYF; CDR3nt: TGTGCCAGCAGCGTAGCGGGGACAAGCACCTACGAGCAGTACTTC
j_gene: TRBJ1-4; abundance: -; v_gene: TRBV7-2; d_gene: -; CDR3aa: CASSHSPSGKLFF; CDR3nt: TGTGCCAGCAGCCACTCCCCCTCGGGAAAACTGTTTTTT
j_gene: TRBJ1-2; abundance: once; v_gene: TRBV7-9; d_gene: -; CDR3aa: CASGLAGPNYGYTF; CDR3nt: TGTGCCAGCGGACTGGCAGGACCTAACTATGGCTACACCTTC
j_gene: TRBJ1-2; abundance: -; v_gene: TRBV7-2; d_gene: TRBD1; CDR3aa: CASSPQGALYGYTF; CDR3nt: TGTGCCAGCAGCCCCCAGGGGGCGTTGTATGGCTACACCTTC
j_gene: TRBJ2-3; abundance: -; v_gene: TRBV5-6; d_gene: -; CDR3aa: CASSHGTPGSTQYF; CDR3nt: TGTGCCAGCAGCCACGGGACTCCGGGTAGTACGCAGTATTTT
j_gene: TRBJ2-5; abundance: -; v_gene: TRBV5-1; d_gene: -; CDR3aa: CASSSLVGRDQETQYF; CDR3nt: TGCGCCAGCAGCTCTCTTGTCGGCAGGGACCAAGAGACCCAGTACTTC
j_gene: TRBJ2-1; abundance: -; v_gene: TRBV7-2; d_gene: -; CDR3aa: CASSLGRGLSSYNEQFF; CDR3nt: TGTGCCAGCAGCTTAGGGCGGGGCTTAAGCTCCTACAATGAGCAGTTCTTC
j_gene: TRBJ2-3; abundance: -; v_gene: TRBV2; d_gene: -; CDR3aa: CASSEGGTDTQYF; CDR3nt: TGTGCCAGCAGTGAAGGAGGCACAGATACGCAGTATTTT
j_gene: TRBJ2-7; abundance: -; v_gene: TRBV25-1; d_gene: -; CDR3aa: CASRGGRGLASTEQYF; CDR3nt: TGTGCCAGCAGGGGTGGTAGGGGGTTAGCCTCTACCGAGCAGTACTTC